The source of this T cell receptor beta chain is a study of technical replicates of blood from a few donors. This CDR3 spans 13 amino acids. Looked up from germline, CDR1 is SGHTA and CDR2 is FQGTGA. The J segment lost 5 bases and the V segment lost 4 bases, leaving 1 base of the junction unmatched. This clone has only one observation. The protocol was immunoSEQ multiplex PCR, while the TCRdb copy is restricted to in-frame clones and leaves out a portion. Here the sample spans 55,000 to 75,000 clones, approximately 90% being singletons. Material for sequencing was T cells isolated from PBMCs. The sequence came from a human donor in good health. The chain is built from TRBV7-3 and TRBJ2-1, with 8 bases matching TRBD1. The chain's CDR3 is CASSSTGDNEQFF. Written as DNA, the CDR3 is TGTGCCAGCAGCTCGACAGGGGACAATGAGCAGTTCTTC.